This T cell receptor beta chain stems from a study of T-cell memory formation after mild COVID-19. TCRdb independently ran MiXCR on the 5' RACE reads; one entry per CDR3 protein. Of approximately 350,000 distinct CDR3 sequences in the sample, approximately 27% were seen once. This clonotype was picked up a small number of times. After removal of 6 bases from V and 2 bases from J, the junction contained 18 bases not matched to a gene. There are 17 residues in the CDR3. The germline gives CDR1 DFQATT, CDR2 SNEGSKA (reference sequence). The V and J genes are TRBV20-1 and TRBJ2-7, with 8 bases lining up with TRBD2. Sequenced input: PBMCs or a T cell subset sorted from them (not recorded which). This receptor was taken from an adult woman who had mild COVID-19 (a few samples of this study predate the infection). Cell type and time point are not known. The CDR3: CSAEGGHSGGLTYEQYF. The CDR3 DNA sequence: TGCAGTGCCGAAGGAGGCCACAGCGGGGGCCTTACCTACGAGCAGTACTTC.